These 23 T cell receptor beta chains were sequenced from one sample in a study of response to subunit inactivated influenza vaccine (dated by TCRdb to the late 2010s). The library was obtained by RT-PCR. Sequencer: Illumina HiSeq 2500. In-frame beta chains were kept once TCRdb had trimmed the public reads at Q25 with fastp and called clones with MiXCR. Each entry is one CDR3 protein sequence, shown with its most common DNA and genes. This sample has 600,000 to 850,000 distinct CDR3 sequences in its table, and roughly 15% of those were observed once. The biggest ten clones account for 7.5% to 8% of the sample. Sequencing was performed on PBMCs from blood, taken 14 to 15 days before vaccination. These receptors came from a man aged 50 to 60 who received an inactivated influenza vaccine. Donor details come from another sample of the same person, matched by shared clones.

The CDR3 spells CASSYLRAGRIDNEQFF. For the CDR3, the DNA is TGTGCCAGCAGTTACCTACGCGCAGGGCGAATAGACAATGAGCAGTTCTTC. This chain links TRBV6-2 or TRBV6-3 with TRBJ2-1, with D possibly being TRBD1 (5 bases). Per germline, CDR1 MNHEY and CDR2 SVGEGT. V was clipped by 2 bases and J by 5 bases, with 19 bases between them. The CDR3 runs to 17 residues.

The chain links TRBV20-1 to TRBJ1-3; D remains unclear. Trimming left V 0 bases short and J 1 base short, with 10 bases between. The CDR3 extends over 15 amino acids. Germline assignment: CDR1 DFQATT and CDR2 SNEGSKA (reference sequence). The DNA of the CDR3 is TGCAGTGCTAGAGATGAAAGGATGTCTGGAAACACCATATATTTT. Translating it yields CSARDERMSGNTIYF.

This clonotype was seen a few times. The V gene is TRBV11-2, the J gene TRBJ2-1, with 9 nucleotides matching TRBD2. There are 15 residues in the CDR3. Germline V gene lookup returns CDR1 SGHAT and CDR2 FQNNGV. The ends lost 1 base at V and 8 bases at J; junction bases unmatched: 6. The CDR3 coding sequence is TGTGCCAGCAGCTTAGGCGGGAGGGCCAGAGATGAGCAGTTCTTC. This codes for CASSLGGRARDEQFF.

The chain recombines TRBV20-1 with TRBJ2-1; TRBD1 or TRBD2 may be the D gene (5 bases each). Trimming removed 0 bases at V and 4 bases at J, with 10 bases between. This CDR3 is built from 14 residues. Germline V gene data show CDR1 as DFQATT and CDR2 as SNEGSKA (reference sequence). The CDR3 DNA reads TGCAGTGCTAGAGATCGGGACGGTTACAATGAGCAGTTCTTC. Amino acids: CSARDRDGYNEQFF.

The rearrangement uses TRBV20-1 and TRBJ2-3, with D unresolved. Germline assignment: CDR1 DFQATT and CDR2 SNEGSKA (reference sequence). The CDR3 loop spans 13 amino acids. The germline V and J ends were trimmed by 1 base and 5 bases, with 10 bases remaining between them. CDR3 bases: TGCAGTGCTAGAGCGAAGGGCCGAGATACGCAGTATTTT. As protein: CSARAKGRDTQYF.

CDR3 protein: CATNSGREDTQYF. The DNA for the CDR3 is TGTGCCACCAACAGCGGGCGAGAAGATACGCAGTATTTT. The chain employs TRBV6-1 and TRBJ2-3; tentatively, D is TRBD2 (6 bases). The CDR3 runs 13 residues. Trimming removed 10 bases at V and 5 bases at J, with 16 bases between. Germline-derived CDR1 and CDR2 are MNHNS and SASEGT.

The rearrangement joins TRBV20-1 to TRBJ2-7; 8 bases are shared with TRBD1. The CDR3 consists of 14 residues. Germline V gene sequence: CDR1 DFQATT, CDR2 SNEGSKA (reference sequence). V gave up 4 bases and J gave up 4 bases; unmatched junction bases: 9. In DNA form, the CDR3 reads TGCAGTGCTACGAAAACAGGGGGGCAATACGAGCAGTACTTC. This codes for CSATKTGGQYEQYF.

This clonotype has only a few counts. The chain uses TRBV18 and TRBJ1-1; unclear D gene. The germline V and J ends were trimmed by 6 bases and 7 bases, with 12 bases remaining between them. This CDR3 spans 12 amino acids. CDR1 and CDR2 (germline): KGHSH, LQKENI. In DNA form, the CDR3 reads TGTGCCAGCTCCCTACCGGGGAATGAAGCTTTCTTT. The encoded protein is CASSLPGNEAFF. Using reference TRBV18 and TRBJ1-1 for the parts outside the CDR3, the full variable domain is NAGVMQNPRHLVRRRGQEARLRCSPMKGHSHVYWYRQLPEEGLKFMVYLQKENIIDESGMPKERFSAEFPKEGPSILRIQQVVRGDSAAYFCASSLPGNEAFFGQGTRLTVV.

This clonotype has more than one count but fewer than ten. The CDR3 is CASSVGGSSDTQYF. CDR3 DNA: TGTGCCAGCAGCGTAGGAGGTAGTTCAGATACGCAGTATTTT. J is TRBJ2-3 and V is TRBV9; D call uncertain. The V end was cut by 0 bases, the J end by 4 bases, with 9 bases between. There are 14 residues in the CDR3. From germline, CDR1 is SGDLS and CDR2 YYNGEE.

This clonotype came up a few times. The chain has TRBV6-2 or TRBV6-3 and TRBJ2-7, with D perhaps assigned TRBD1 or TRBD2 (5 bases each). V dropped 8 bases and J dropped 3 bases, with 11 bases sitting between them. The length of the CDR3 is 12 residues. Germline CDR1 MNHEY, CDR2 SVGEGT. CDR3 sequence: CASAGDDYEQYF. In DNA, the CDR3 is TGTGCCAGCGCCGGGGACGACTACGAGCAGTACTTC.

This chain links TRBV7-7 with TRBJ2-2; the match to TRBD1 covers 10 bases. CDR1 SSHAT and CDR2 FNYEAQ come from the germline V gene (reference sequence). The CDR3 totals 15 residues. The ends lost 8 bases at V and 1 base at J; junction bases unmatched: 4. The CDR3 is CASGRDRGNTGELFF. Written as DNA, the CDR3 is TGTGCCAGCGGTAGGGACAGGGGGAACACCGGGGAGCTGTTTTTT. The whole variable domain, filled in from reference TRBV7-7 and TRBJ2-2, reads GAGVSQSPRYKVTKRGQDVTLRCDPISSHATLYWYQQALGQGPEFLTYFNYEAQPDKSGLPSDRFSAERPEGSISTLTIQRTEQRDSAMYRCASGRDRGNTGELFFGEGSRLTVL.

This clonotype was picked up a small number of times. The chain has TRBV20-1 and TRBJ2-7, with 11 bases aligning to TRBD1. V trimming: 7 bases; J trimming: 6 bases; junction bases outside the gene matches: 11. The CDR3 sequence is 14 residues long. The germline V gene has CDR1 DFQATT and CDR2 SNEGSKA (reference sequence). The CDR3 nucleotides read TGCAGTGTGGTTATTCGGACAGGGGGCGGCGAGCAGTACTTC. Protein sequence: CSVVIRTGGGEQYF.

The chain couples TRBV15 to TRBJ1-4; D is uncertain. V was shortened by 3 bases and J by 7 bases, with 15 bases between the two germline ends. The CDR3 sequence is 15 residues long. Germline V gives CDR1 LNHNV, CDR2 YYDKDF (reference sequence). CDR3 residues: CATSRSRGYGEKLFF. Written as DNA, the CDR3 is TGTGCCACCAGCAGGAGTCGGGGTTATGGTGAAAAACTGTTTTTT. Looking up the rest from reference TRBV15 and TRBJ1-4 gives the full variable domain: DAMVIQNPRYQVTQFGKPVTLSCSQTLNHNVMYWYQQKSSQAPKLLFHYYDKDFNNEADTPDNFQSRRPNTSFCFLDIRSPGLGDTAMYLCATSRSRGYGEKLFFGSGTQLSVL.

This clonotype was counted between two and nine times. V is TRBV20-1 and J is TRBJ1-5; D may be TRBD1 (6 bases). The CDR3 runs to 12 residues. Trimming removed 6 bases at V and 7 bases at J, with 13 bases between. In germline, CDR1 is DFQATT, CDR2 SNEGSKA (reference sequence). This CDR3 is CSAGTTMQPQHF. CDR3 coding DNA: TGCAGTGCCGGGACAACGATGCAGCCCCAGCATTTT.

This clonotype was detected ten times or more. V usage is TRBV12-3 or TRBV12-4 and J usage is TRBJ2-3, with D unresolved. Trimming cost V 3 bases and J 9 bases, with 10 bases left between them. The CDR3 runs to 12 residues. This CDR3 is CASSFTARTQYF. The CDR3 region has the DNA TGTGCCAGCAGTTTTACCGCACGCACGCAGTATTTT.

This clonotype was seen a few times. The CDR3: CATSGGAGGDNEQFF. The CDR3 DNA follows: TGTGCCACCAGTGGGGGGGCAGGGGGAGACAATGAGCAGTTCTTC. The chain employs TRBV24-1 and TRBJ2-1; a weak D match, TRBD1 (7 bases). V shed 5 bases and J shed 5 bases, with 15 bases lying between them. The CDR3 spans 15 residues. The germline V gene has CDR1 KGHDR and CDR2 SFDVKD.

This clonotype came up many times. The chain is built from TRBV3-1 and TRBJ2-3; 7 bases agree with TRBD1. The CDR3 sequence is 17 residues long. Losses at the gene ends were 1 base for V and 0 bases for J; bases not matched to a gene: 7. The V gene's germline CDR1 is LGHDT and CDR2 YNNKEL (reference sequence). The DNA of the CDR3 is TGTGCCAGCAGCCAAGTTTTCAGGGGGAAAAGCACAGATACGCAGTATTTT. This gives the protein CASSQVFRGKSTDTQYF.

The J gene is TRBJ2-1, the V gene TRBV19, with 11 bases fitting TRBD1. The CDR3 is made up of 14 amino acids. After removal of 8 bases from V and 8 bases from J, the junction contained 8 bases not matched to a gene. Germline CDR1 reads LNHDA; CDR2 reads SQIVND (reference sequence). As DNA, the CDR3 is TGTGCCAGTCGCCTGGGACAGGGGGTCGATGAGCAGTTCTTC. It yields the protein CASRLGQGVDEQFF. Full variable domain (remainder filled in from reference TRBV19 and TRBJ2-1): DGGITQSPKYLFRKEGQNVTLSCEQNLNHDAMYWYRQDPGQGLRLIYYSQIVNDFQKGDIAEGYSVSREKKESFPLTVTSAQKNPTAFYLCASRLGQGVDEQFFGPGTRLTVL.

This clonotype has more than one count but fewer than ten. The chain is built from TRBV10-3 and TRBJ2-2, with 7 nucleotides matching TRBD1. The V and J ends lost 3 bases and 5 bases, in that order; junction bases with no gene match: 6. This CDR3 is 15 amino acids long. Germline V lookup: CDR1 ENHRY, CDR2 SYGVKD. CDR3: CAISESTGVTGELFF. The CDR3, as DNA: TGTGCCATCAGTGAATCTACAGGGGTGACCGGGGAGCTGTTTTTT.

This clonotype came up a few times. CDR3 bases: TGTGCCAGCAGCTTGGCTGCTGAAATTACGGCTTTCTTT. This sequence encodes CASSLAAEITAFF. The rearrangement uses TRBV5-6 and TRBJ1-1; D is undetermined. V was shortened by 0 bases and J by 11 bases, with 14 bases between the two germline ends. The length of the CDR3 is 13 residues. Germline CDR1 SGHDT, CDR2 YYEEEE.

This chain connects TRBV5-6 to TRBJ1-6, with a tentative D call TRBD1 (6 bases). The CDR3 loop spans 16 amino acids. From germline, CDR1 is SGHDT and CDR2 YYEEEE. V dropped 0 bases and J dropped 9 bases, with 16 bases sitting between them. The CDR3 spells CASSLGRGSGPSPLHF. The CDR3 DNA follows: TGTGCCAGCAGCTTGGGAAGGGGGTCCGGACCTTCACCCCTCCACTTT. Looking up the rest from reference TRBV5-6 and TRBJ1-6 gives the full variable domain: DAGVTQSPTHLIKTRGQQVTLRCSPKSGHDTVSWYQQALGQGPQFIFQYYEEEERQRGNFPDRFSGHQFPNYSSELNVNALLLGDSALYLCASSLGRGSGPSPLHFGNGTRLTVT.

In its sample, this clonotype was seen a few times. CDR3 amino acids: CASSQGLLKINEKLFF. As DNA, the CDR3 is TGCGCCAGCAGCCAAGGATTATTAAAGATTAATGAAAAACTGTTTTTT. The rearrangement joins TRBV4-1 to TRBJ1-4; no definite D call. The CDR3 has 16 residues. Per the germline V gene, CDR1 is MGHRA and CDR2 is YSYEKL. The germline V and J ends were trimmed by 1 base and 4 bases, with 13 bases remaining between them.

In its sample, this clonotype was seen a few times. The chain recombines TRBV20-1 with TRBJ2-7, with 10 bases fitting TRBD1. Per the germline V gene, CDR1 is DFQATT and CDR2 is SNEGSKA (reference sequence). The V segment lost 3 bases and the J segment 7 bases; nucleotides outside the gene matches: 6. The CDR3 is made up of 13 amino acids. The CDR3 region has the DNA TGCAGTGCTAGCGGGACAGGGGCTCTGGAGCAGTACTTC. Amino acid sequence: CSASGTGALEQYF.